This TCR beta chain is from a study of cytomegalovirus exposure and HLA in healthy donors. The wider study: Some 85 million unique TCRs from HLA-typed donors were held in an early data release.

Notes on the study in general: The study recorded 150 to 200 TCR beta chains that were cytomegalovirus-associated. There were some public TCRs occurring in many donors, but most TCR sequences were rare. Per published reports, the classifier diagnosed cytomegalovirus status with high specificity and sensitivity.

Both 60 Vbeta primers and 13 Jbeta primers went into the PCR. Method: immunoSEQ multiplex PCR; TCRdb's copy keeps in-frame clones and lacks some. Recorded for this sample: tens of thousands of clones. Trimming shortened V by 3 bases and J by 2 bases, and 15 bases separated the two germline ends. CDR1 is SQVTM and CDR2 is ANQGSEA in the germline V gene. CDR3 size: 15 residues. On this clone: Antigen: not known.

The clonotype comes from an older woman in good health and CMV-seronegative. The sample taken for sequencing was PBMCs. The V gene is TRBV29-1, the J gene TRBJ2-3; D is possibly TRBD2 (6 bases). CDR3 residues: CSVERGLGFTDTQYF. CDR3 in DNA: TGCAGCGTTGAGCGGGGTCTGGGCTTCACAGATACGCAGTATTTT.